What follows are 20 T cell receptor beta chains derived from one specimen sequenced in a study of Tregs in tolerant kidney transplant recipients. TCRdb keeps only in-frame clones here, not all; method: immunoSEQ multiplex PCR. Among about 88,000 clones listed, approximately 92% were seen once. Sample: CD8+ T cells from blood. These receptors were collected from a human donor in good health.

In its sample, this clone was seen once. This sequence joins TRBV7-6 and TRBJ2-6; D not certain. V dropped 4 bases and J dropped 0 bases, with 13 bases sitting between them. Germline values: CDR1 SGHVS, CDR2 FNYEAQ. The CDR3 consists of 17 residues. The CDR3 here is CASSSWLEISGANVLTF. DNA for the CDR3: TGTGCCAGCAGCTCCTGGTTAGAAATCTCTGGGGCCAACGTCCTGACTTTC.

Note on this clone: The sample holds other DNA sequences that translate to the same CDR3. This chain uses TRBV5-4 with TRBJ2-3; 10 bases agree with TRBD1. V lost 3 bases, J lost 1 base, and 2 bases stayed unmatched. The CDR3 is 15 residues long. The germline gives CDR1 SGHNT, CDR2 YYREEE (reference sequence). The CDR3 here is CASSSGTGGTDTQYF. CDR3 DNA sequence: TGTGCCAGCAGCTCGGGGACAGGGGGCACAGATACGCAGTATTTT.

This clone was detected only once. The chain joins TRBV4-2 to TRBJ2-2, with 7 bases matching TRBD1. Germline lookup yields CDR1 LGHNA and CDR2 YNFKEQ. This CDR3 is built from 16 residues. V shed 2 bases, J shed 3 bases, and the junction held 6 bases outside the gene matches. CDR3 in DNA: TGTGCCAGCAGCCAAACAGGGGCCCTCTACACCGGGGAGCTGTTTTTT. Encoded protein: CASSQTGALYTGELFF.

The chain links TRBV2 to TRBJ1-2; possible D gene TRBD1, 6 bases. Trimming removed 7 bases from V and 6 bases from J, with 12 bases in between. The CDR3 totals 12 residues. Germline V gene data show CDR1 as SNHLY and CDR2 as FYNNEI. The CDR3 DNA sequence: TGTGCCAGCACCGAAGGACAGCATGGCTACACCTTC. As protein: CASTEGQHGYTF.

The genes are TRBV7-9 and TRBJ2-1; TRBD1 aligns across 10 bases. Germline V gives CDR1 SEHNR, CDR2 FQNEAQ (reference sequence). J lost 2 bases, V lost 5 bases, and 9 bases had no gene match. The CDR3 has 17 amino acids. The CDR3 sequence is CASSPRGQGWTYNEQFF. CDR3 in DNA: TGTGCCAGCAGCCCCCGGGGACAGGGGTGGACCTACAATGAGCAGTTCTTC.

The rearrangement links TRBV5-6 to TRBJ1-3; D ambiguous. Trimming left V 0 bases short and J 2 bases short, with 6 bases between. Germline V gene sequence: CDR1 SGHDT, CDR2 YYEEEE. The CDR3 contains 14 residues. The CDR3: CASSLGRAGNTIYF. For the CDR3, the DNA is TGTGCCAGCAGCTTGGGCCGGGCTGGAAACACCATATATTTT.

The chain is built from TRBV7-9 and TRBJ1-1; 7 bases map to TRBD1. The germline CDR1 and CDR2 sequences are SEHNR and FQNEAQ (reference sequence). CDR3 length equals 12 residues. J lost 2 bases, V lost 8 bases, and 2 bases had no gene match. CDR3 DNA sequence: TGTGCCAGCGACAGGGTTAACACTGAAGCTTTCTTT. This encodes CASDRVNTEAFF.

This clone was detected only once. The V call is TRBV12-5, the J call TRBJ1-1; D perhaps matches TRBD1 (5 bases). The germline CDR1 and CDR2 sequences are LGHNT and FRNRAP. There are 12 residues in the CDR3. CDR3 amino acids: CAATQGGTEAFF. The CDR3 DNA sequence: TGTGCCGCGACCCAGGGTGGCACTGAAGCTTTCTTT.

The chain joins TRBV6-1 to TRBJ1-6; the match to TRBD1 covers 10 bases. V trimming: 3 bases; J trimming: 7 bases; junction bases outside the gene matches: 3. The CDR3 is made up of 15 amino acids. CDR1 and CDR2 from the germline V gene are MNHNS and SASEGT. CDR3: CASSDPGQGNSPLHF. DNA for the CDR3: TGTGCCAGCAGTGACCCGGGACAGGGGAATTCACCCCTCCACTTT.

This clone was found many times. The V gene is TRBV30, the J gene TRBJ1-5, with D possibly being TRBD1 (5 bases). Germline CDR1 GTSNPN, CDR2 SVGIG (reference sequence). The CDR3 totals 13 residues. V was clipped by 2 bases and J by 6 bases, with 11 bases between them. CDR3 sequence reads: CAWSWGSGQPQHF. CDR3 coding DNA: TGTGCCTGGAGTTGGGGGTCGGGTCAGCCCCAGCATTTT.

This clone appeared a single time. The genes are TRBV19 and TRBJ1-5, with a weak D call TRBD1 (6 bases). The V and J ends lost 5 bases and 2 bases respectively, with 19 bases between them. This CDR3 is built from 17 residues. The germline V gene has CDR1 LNHDA and CDR2 SQIVND (reference sequence). The chain's CDR3 is CASSSPGRGDGNQPQHF. CDR3 DNA: TGTGCCAGTAGTTCCCCCGGGAGGGGGGATGGCAATCAGCCCCAGCATTTT.

The CDR3 sequence is CASSGPRGELNTEAFF. CDR3 coding DNA: TGTGCCAGCAGCGGCCCACGGGGTGAATTGAACACTGAAGCTTTCTTT. The rearrangement joins TRBV2 to TRBJ1-1; D gene ambiguous. Germline CDR1 is SNHLY and CDR2 is FYNNEI. CDR3 size: 16 residues. V gave up 6 bases and J gave up 0 bases, with 17 bases separating them.

This clone occurred a few times. The chain is built from TRBV6-1 and TRBJ2-4, with D possibly TRBD1 on 7 matching bases. This CDR3 comprises 14 residues. Germline CDR1 MNHNS, CDR2 SASEGT. Trimming shortened V by 3 bases and J by 8 bases, and 14 bases separated the two germline ends. Written as DNA, the CDR3 is TGTGCCAGCAGTGAGGCAGGGGGGTACGACATTCAGTACTTC. This gives the protein CASSEAGGYDIQYF.

The V and J genes are TRBV27 and TRBJ2-1, with D unclear. The V end was cut by 4 bases, the J end by 7 bases, with 8 bases between. The CDR3 totals 12 residues. Germline assignment: CDR1 MNHEY and CDR2 SMNVEV (reference sequence). The CDR3 nucleotides read TGTGCCAGCAGTTCCTCCGGGAATGAGCAGTTCTTC. This translates into CASSSSGNEQFF.

This chain links TRBV18 with TRBJ1-6, with D possibly TRBD1 on 5 matching bases. The V gene's germline CDR1 is KGHSH and CDR2 LQKENI. The CDR3 has 16 amino acids. Trimming cost V 3 bases and J 1 base, with 10 bases left between them. The CDR3: CASSPAGPSYNSPLHF. The CDR3 DNA reads TGTGCCAGCTCACCGGCAGGGCCTTCCTATAATTCACCCCTCCACTTT.

The genes are TRBV4-2 and TRBJ2-7; D remains ambiguous. Germline-derived CDR1 and CDR2 are LGHNA and YNFKEQ. CDR3 length: 15 residues. V lost 4 bases to trimming and J lost 2 bases, with 15 bases between them. The CDR3 loop is CASSPPGQKAYEQYF. CDR3 bases: TGTGCCAGCAGCCCGCCGGGCCAGAAAGCCTACGAGCAGTACTTC.

The V call is TRBV27, the J call TRBJ2-1; TRBD2 aligns across 14 bases. CDR1 and CDR2 from the germline V gene are MNHEY and SMNVEV (reference sequence). The CDR3 length is 20 residues. The V gene end was trimmed by 3 bases and the J gene end by 0 bases; junction bases not matched to a gene: 10. CDR3 region: CASSFPGTSGSPSSYNEQFF. The CDR3 DNA follows: TGTGCCAGCAGTTTCCCCGGGACTAGCGGGAGCCCAAGCTCCTACAATGAGCAGTTCTTC.

V and J are TRBV19 and TRBJ1-5, with 7 bases identical to TRBD1. The CDR3 consists of 15 residues. J lost 6 bases, V lost 7 bases, and 12 bases had no gene match. Germline assignment: CDR1 LNHDA and CDR2 SQIVND (reference sequence). The CDR3 sequence is CASTPLEGAGQPQHF. In DNA form, the CDR3 reads TGTGCCAGTACCCCTCTAGAGGGGGCAGGTCAGCCCCAGCATTTT.

This chain joins TRBV10-3 and TRBJ2-7; a possible D gene is TRBD2 (6 bases). This CDR3 comprises 15 residues. CDR1 ENHRY and CDR2 SYGVKD come from the germline V gene. V shed 3 bases and J shed 4 bases, with 16 bases lying between them. As DNA, the CDR3 is TGTGCCATCAGTGACTCGGGAGTTTCCTGGTACGAGCAGTACTTC. Its translation is CAISDSGVSWYEQYF.

The chain joins TRBV19 to TRBJ1-2, with D uncertain. Germline V gene data show CDR1 as LNHDA and CDR2 as SQIVND (reference sequence). The CDR3 sequence is 14 residues long. V lost 6 bases to trimming and J lost 5 bases, with 16 bases between them. The CDR3 reads CASRIGEGIYGYTF. The CDR3 nucleotides are TGTGCCAGTAGGATTGGGGAGGGAATATATGGCTACACCTTC.